This TCR beta chain was sequenced in a study of T cell responses to AZD1222 COVID-19 vaccine. Libraries were prepared by immunoSEQ multiplex PCR; TCRdb keeps only in-frame clonotypes and omits some of them. There are 100,000 or so clones in the sample; approximately 89% occur only once, and 35% to 50% lies in the top ten. CDR3 length: 15 residues. Trimming took 0 bases from V and 3 from J, leaving 12 bases between them. Germline lookup yields CDR1 SGHDT and CDR2 YYEEEE. Study-wide results and caveats: Mostly white British, mostly female donors; authors suggested clonal diversity may be underestimated. The breadth and depth of Spike-specific TCRs increased once two AZD1222 doses had been given.

This clone was found a few times. No antigen is known for it. The V and J genes are TRBV5-6 and TRBJ1-2; TRBD1 is a possible D gene (6 bases). The receptor was isolated from an adult who received the AZD1222 COVID-19 vaccine. Sequencing was performed on peripheral blood, taken 28 days after the second AZD1222 dose. CDR3 sequence (DNA): TGTGCCAGCAGCTTGGGGGGGCAGACGGACTATGGCTACACCTTC. The encoded protein is CASSLGGQTDYGYTF.